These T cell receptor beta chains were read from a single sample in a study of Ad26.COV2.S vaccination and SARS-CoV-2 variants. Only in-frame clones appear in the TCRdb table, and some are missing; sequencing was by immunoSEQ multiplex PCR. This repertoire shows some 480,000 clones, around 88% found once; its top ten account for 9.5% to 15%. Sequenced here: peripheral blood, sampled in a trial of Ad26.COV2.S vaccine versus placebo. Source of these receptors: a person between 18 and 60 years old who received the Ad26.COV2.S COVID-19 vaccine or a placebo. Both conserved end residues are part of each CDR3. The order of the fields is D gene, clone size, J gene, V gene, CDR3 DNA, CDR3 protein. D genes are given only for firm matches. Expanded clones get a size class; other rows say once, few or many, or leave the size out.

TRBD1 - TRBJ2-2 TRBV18 TGTGCCAGCTCACCACCCGGACAGGGGGGTACCGGGGAGCTGTTTTTT CASSPPGQGGTGELFF
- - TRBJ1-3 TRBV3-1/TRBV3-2 TGTGCCAGCAGCCAAGTCAGGAGGTCTGGAAACACCATATATTTT CASSQVRRSGNTIYF
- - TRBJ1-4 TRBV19 TGTGCCAGTAGTATAAACCCCAGGGGAAGTGAAAAACTGTTTTTT CASSINPRGSEKLFF
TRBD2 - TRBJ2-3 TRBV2 TGTGCCAGCAGTCCCCAGGGTTGGGCGCGGGAGTCCACAGATACGCAGTATTTT CASSPQGWARESTDTQYF
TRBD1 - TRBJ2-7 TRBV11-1 TGTGCCAGCAGCCCCCACCGGGACAGGGGGGCCTACGAGCAGTACTTC CASSPHRDRGAYEQYF
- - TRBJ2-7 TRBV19 TGTGCCAGTAGTATGAGGGGTGTCTCGCAGGGAGTATCGGGCGAGCAGTACTTC CASSMRGVSQGVSGEQYF
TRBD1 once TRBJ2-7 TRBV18 TGTGCCAGCTCAACTGGGACAGGGGCTGGGGACGAGCAGTACTTC CASSTGTGAGDEQYF
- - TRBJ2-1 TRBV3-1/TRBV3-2 TGTGCCAGCAACGTTTTGGGCTCCTACAATGAGCAGTTCTTC CASNVLGSYNEQFF
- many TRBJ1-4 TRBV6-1 TGTGCCAGCAGTGACAGGATAAATGAAAAACTGTTTTTT CASSDRINEKLFF
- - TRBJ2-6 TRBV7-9 TGTGCCAGCAGCTTTAGTCACTCTGGGGCCAACGTCCTGACTTTC CASSFSHSGANVLTF
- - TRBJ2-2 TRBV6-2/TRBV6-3 TGTGCCAGCAGTTACATCCGGTTAAGCGGGGAGCTGTTTTTT CASSYIRLSGELFF
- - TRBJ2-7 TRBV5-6 TGTGCCAGCAGCCTAGTGGTCACATACGAGCAGTACTTC CASSLVVTYEQYF
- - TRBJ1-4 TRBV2 TGTGCCAGCAACAGGGCTAATGAAAAACTGTTTTTT CASNRANEKLFF
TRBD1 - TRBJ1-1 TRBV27 TGTGCCAGCAGTTTCACACGGGACAGAAACACTGAAGCTTTCTTT CASSFTRDRNTEAFF
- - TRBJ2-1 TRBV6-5 TGTGCCAGCAGCTACGGGACTGGAACCAATGAGCAGTTCTTC CASSYGTGTNEQFF
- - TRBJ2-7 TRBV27 TGTGCCAGCAGTTTAGGCAGGGGAAGGGGCGAGCAGTACTTC CASSLGRGRGEQYF
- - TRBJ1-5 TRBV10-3 TGTGCCATCGGAGGAGGGGGGGGCAATCAGCCCCAGCATTTT CAIGGGGGNQPQHF
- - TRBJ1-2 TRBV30 TGTGCCTGGAGCCCTCAAACAGGGAACTATGGCTACACCTTC CAWSPQTGNYGYTF
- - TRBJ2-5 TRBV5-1 TGCGCCAGCAGCTTGGAGCCACTTCCGCGAGAGACCCAGTACTTC CASSLEPLPRETQYF
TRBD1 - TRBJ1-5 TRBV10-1 TGCGCCAGCAGCCCGCAGGGGGCGGACGATCAGCCCCAGCATTTT CASSPQGADDQPQHF
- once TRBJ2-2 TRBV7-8 TGTGCCAGCAGCTTAGGGCTAAGAACCGGGGAGCTGTTTTTT CASSLGLRTGELFF
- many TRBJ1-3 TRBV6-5 TGTGCCAGCAGCAAGACAGAAACTGGAAACACCATATATTTT CASSKTETGNTIYF
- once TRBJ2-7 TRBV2 TGTGCCAGCACCACAGGACAGAGCTACGAGCAGTACTTC CASTTGQSYEQYF
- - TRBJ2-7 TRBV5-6 TGTGCCAGCAGCTTGTTCGGGGTCTCCTACGAGCAGTACTTC CASSLFGVSYEQYF
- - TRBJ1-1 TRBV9 TGTGCCAGCAGCGTAGTGGCGGAAGGAACTGAAGCTTTCTTT CASSVVAEGTEAFF
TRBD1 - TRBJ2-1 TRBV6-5 TGTGCCAGCAGTATCCGACAGGGGGGGTTCGATGAGCAGTTCTTC CASSIRQGGFDEQFF
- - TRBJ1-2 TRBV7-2 TGTGCCAGCAGCTTAGGAACAAGCCTCTATGGCTACACCTTC CASSLGTSLYGYTF
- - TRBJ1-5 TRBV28 TGTGCCAGCAGTTTGGCAGGGGCGGTTAGCAATCAGCCCCAGCATTTT CASSLAGAVSNQPQHF
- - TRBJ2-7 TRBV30 TGTGCCTGGAGGGCGGTCCCAGCCTACGAGCAGTACTTC CAWRAVPAYEQYF
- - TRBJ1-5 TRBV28 TGTGCCAGCAGTTTATTGACAGGCCCTAATCAGCCCCAGCATTTT CASSLLTGPNQPQHF
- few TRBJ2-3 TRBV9 TGTGCCAGCAGCGGGGACTGGGGGGATACGCAGTATTTT CASSGDWGDTQYF
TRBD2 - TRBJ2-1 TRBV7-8 TGTGCCAGCAGCTTAACCTCAGCGGGAGGGCCGGGTGAGCAGTTCTTC CASSLTSAGGPGEQFF
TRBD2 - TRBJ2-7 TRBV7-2 TGTGCCAGCAGCTTATCGCTAGCGGTTAGCTCCTACGAGCAGTACTTC CASSLSLAVSSYEQYF
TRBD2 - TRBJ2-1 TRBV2 TGTGCCAGCAGGAATCCGGGACTAGCAAGGAATGAGCAGTTCTTC CASRNPGLARNEQFF
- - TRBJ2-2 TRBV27 TGTGCCAGCAGCCCCTATCTCGGGCTGGGGTCCACCGGGGAGCTGTTTTTT CASSPYLGLGSTGELFF
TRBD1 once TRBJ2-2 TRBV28 TGTGCCAGCAGTCCCCAACCCCTAACAGGGGTCGACACCGGGGAGCTGTTTTTT CASSPQPLTGVDTGELFF
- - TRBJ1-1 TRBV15 TGTGCCACCAGCAGAGATGGGGTTTTGACGGGGGGTGATAAGAACACTGAAGCTTTCTTT CATSRDGVLTGGDKNTEAFF
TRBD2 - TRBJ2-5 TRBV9 TGTGCCAGCAGCGTTGGACTAGCGGGAGTAGAAGAGACCCAGTACTTC CASSVGLAGVEETQYF
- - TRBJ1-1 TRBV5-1 TGCGCCAGCAGCATGCTAGGGACTGAAGCTTTCTTT CASSMLGTEAFF
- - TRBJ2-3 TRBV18 TGTGCCAGCTCACCACCGCTATATACGCAGTATTTT CASSPPLYTQYF
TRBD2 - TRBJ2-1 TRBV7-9 TGTGCCAGCAGCTTGGGGGGACTAGCGGGAGTTTACAATGAGCAGTTCTTC CASSLGGLAGVYNEQFF
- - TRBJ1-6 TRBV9 TGTGCCAGCAGAGACCGGGCCAGACATACCAAAACCCCGAGCTCCTATAATTCACCCCTCCACTTT CASRDRARHTKTPSSYNSPLHF
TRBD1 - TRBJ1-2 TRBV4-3 TGCGCCAGCAGCCGAGCGGAGATACAGGGGAACTATGGCTACACCTTC CASSRAEIQGNYGYTF
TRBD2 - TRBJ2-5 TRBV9 TGTGCCAGCGGGGGACTAGCGGGAGGCTTGGGGTACACCCAGTACTTC CASGGLAGGLGYTQYF
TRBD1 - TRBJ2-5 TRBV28 TGTGCCAGCAGTTCAAGAAGAACCGGACAGGTTCTGGGAGAGACCCAGTACTTC CASSSRRTGQVLGETQYF
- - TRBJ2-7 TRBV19 TGTGCCAGTAGTCACCGGATCCCCAACTACGAGCAGTACTTC CASSHRIPNYEQYF
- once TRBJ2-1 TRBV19 TGTGCCAGTAGCTGGGAACCGCCCCCCAGTGGAGAGCAGTTCTTC CASSWEPPPSGEQFF
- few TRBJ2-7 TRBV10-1 TGCGCCAGCAGTGAGTCGAAGGGGGCCTACGAGCAGTACTTC CASSESKGAYEQYF
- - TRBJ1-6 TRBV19 TGTGCCAGTACTGGCGGAGCTTCATACCTCCACTTT CASTGGASYLHF
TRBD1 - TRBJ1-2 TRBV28 TGTGCCAGCAGTCCCTTTCAAAACAGGGGGCTGAGCGGCTACACCTTC CASSPFQNRGLSGYTF
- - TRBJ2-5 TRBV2 TGTGCCAGCAGCCCAGGGAACCAAGAGACCCAGTACTTC CASSPGNQETQYF
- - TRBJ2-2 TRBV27 TGTGCCACCCCCTGTAGTATCCGACCCACCGGGGAGCTGTTTTTT CATPCSIRPTGELFF
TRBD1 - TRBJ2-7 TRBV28 TGTGCCAGCAGTTTCTCCCTACAGGGGTACGAGCAGTACTTC CASSFSLQGYEQYF
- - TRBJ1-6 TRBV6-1 TGTGCCAGCAGTGAAGTAGGAGGGCGAGGACGGCTGAATTCACCCCTCCACTTT CASSEVGGRGRLNSPLHF
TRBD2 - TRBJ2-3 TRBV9 TGTGCCAGCAGCGTGGGGCGAGCGGGAAGATACACAGATACGCAGTATTTT CASSVGRAGRYTDTQYF
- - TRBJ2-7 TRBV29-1 TGCAGCGTTGCCGTGGACCCCTCCTACGAGCAGTACTTC CSVAVDPSYEQYF
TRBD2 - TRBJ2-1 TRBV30 TGTGCCTGGAGGCTAGCGGGAGGATGGGATGAGCAGTTCTTC CAWRLAGGWDEQFF
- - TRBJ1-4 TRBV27 TGTGCCAGCAGTTTATCGCTTAGCAAAAAACTGTTTTTT CASSLSLSKKLFF
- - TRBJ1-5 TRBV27 TGTGCCAGCAGGCTCCAGAGCAATCAGCCCCAGCATTTT CASRLQSNQPQHF
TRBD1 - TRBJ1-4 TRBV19 TGTGCCAGTAGTATCTGGACAGGAGGGGAAAAACTGTTTTTT CASSIWTGGEKLFF